This T cell receptor beta chain was captured in a study of Graves' ophthalmopathy and Graves' hyperthyroidism. There are a few counts of this clonotype. The authors amplified TCR beta CDR3 regions from RNA transcripts. HTBI primers were employed in first-round RT-PCR, then a second-round multiplex PCR followed. A single record per CDR3 protein comes from TCRdb applying MiXCR to the multiplex PCR reads. The profile covers about 740,000 distinct CDR3 sequences, with roughly two fifths appearing a single time and approximately 46% taken by the ten largest. Trimming removed 8 bases at V and 5 bases at J, with 16 bases between. This CDR3 region has 13 residues. Germline V gene data show CDR1 as SQVTM and CDR2 as ANQGSEA.

The chain is built from TRBV29-1 and TRBJ1-5; maybe TRBD1 (5 bases). This clonotype was obtained from an adult man with Graves' ophthalmopathy. The material sequenced was peripheral blood. The CDR3, as DNA: TGCAGCTTAGATGGGACCTTCCATCAGCCCCAGCATTTT. Translation gives CSLDGTFHQPQHF.